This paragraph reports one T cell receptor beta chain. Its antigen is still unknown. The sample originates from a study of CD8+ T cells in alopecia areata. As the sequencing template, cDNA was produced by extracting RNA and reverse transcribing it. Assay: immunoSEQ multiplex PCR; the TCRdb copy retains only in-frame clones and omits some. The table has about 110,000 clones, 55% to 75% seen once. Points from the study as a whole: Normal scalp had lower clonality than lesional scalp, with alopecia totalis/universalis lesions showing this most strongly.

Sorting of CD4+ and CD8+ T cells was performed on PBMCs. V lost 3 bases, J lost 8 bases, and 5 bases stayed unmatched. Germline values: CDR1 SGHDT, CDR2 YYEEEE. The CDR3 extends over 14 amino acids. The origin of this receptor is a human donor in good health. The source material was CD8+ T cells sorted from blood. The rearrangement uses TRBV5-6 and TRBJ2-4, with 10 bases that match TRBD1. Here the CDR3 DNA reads TGTGCCAGCAGCTGGGGACAGGGGTGGGACATTCAGTACTTC. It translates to CASSWGQGWDIQYF.